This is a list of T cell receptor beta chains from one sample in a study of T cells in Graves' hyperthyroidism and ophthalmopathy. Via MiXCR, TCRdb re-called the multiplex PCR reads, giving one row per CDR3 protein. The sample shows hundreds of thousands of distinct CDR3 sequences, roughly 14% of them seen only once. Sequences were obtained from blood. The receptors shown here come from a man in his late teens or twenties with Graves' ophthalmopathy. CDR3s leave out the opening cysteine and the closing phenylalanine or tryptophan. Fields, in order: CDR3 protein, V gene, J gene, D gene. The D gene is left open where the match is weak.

CDR3 protein: SAPGGEETQY
V gene: TRBV20-1
J gene: TRBJ2-5
D gene: .

CDR3 protein: SAEGLAGASEQY
V gene: TRBV20-1
J gene: TRBJ2-7
D gene: TRBD2

CDR3 protein: ASRIAGGLETQY
V gene: TRBV5-1
J gene: TRBJ2-5
D gene: TRBD2

CDR3 protein: SARGVGVRTDTQY
V gene: TRBV20-1
J gene: TRBJ2-3
D gene: .

CDR3 protein: ASMDKEYATNEKLF
V gene: TRBV19
J gene: TRBJ1-4
D gene: .

CDR3 protein: SVVGWTTQEAQY
V gene: TRBV29-1
J gene: TRBJ2-5
D gene: .

CDR3 protein: ASSGRREGLFTGELF
V gene: TRBV6-1
J gene: TRBJ2-2
D gene: TRBD2

CDR3 protein: ASSTGLQSDEQF
V gene: TRBV12-3/TRBV12-4
J gene: TRBJ2-1
D gene: .

CDR3 protein: ASRNRGLTGELF
V gene: TRBV19
J gene: TRBJ2-2
D gene: TRBD1

CDR3 protein: ASSGDYEQY
V gene: TRBV5-1
J gene: TRBJ2-7
D gene: .

CDR3 protein: AISEMTEPNGLSTDTQY
V gene: TRBV10-3
J gene: TRBJ2-3
D gene: .

CDR3 protein: ASSLSRRGVGAKNIQY
V gene: TRBV12-3/TRBV12-4
J gene: TRBJ2-4
D gene: .

CDR3 protein: ASSMTSGRETQY
V gene: TRBV19
J gene: TRBJ2-5
D gene: TRBD2

CDR3 protein: ASSPTVSGANVLT
V gene: TRBV19
J gene: TRBJ2-6
D gene: .

CDR3 protein: ASSRADVYGYT
V gene: TRBV12-3/TRBV12-4
J gene: TRBJ1-2
D gene: .

CDR3 protein: ASSLSSPRQPQH
V gene: TRBV12-3/TRBV12-4
J gene: TRBJ1-5
D gene: .

CDR3 protein: ASSYSITSGGQETQY
V gene: TRBV6-2/TRBV6-3
J gene: TRBJ2-5
D gene: TRBD2

CDR3 protein: VSDRGRRGTEAF
V gene: TRBV2
J gene: TRBJ1-1
D gene: TRBD1

CDR3 protein: ASSTDPEGAGELF
V gene: TRBV11-3
J gene: TRBJ2-2
D gene: .

CDR3 protein: ASSSPPGQKNTEAF
V gene: TRBV19
J gene: TRBJ1-1
D gene: TRBD1

CDR3 protein: ASSPALAASSGNTIY
V gene: TRBV18
J gene: TRBJ1-3
D gene: .

CDR3 protein: ASSHREGKLF
V gene: TRBV28
J gene: TRBJ1-4
D gene: .

CDR3 protein: ASTLLAGVGTQY
V gene: TRBV27
J gene: TRBJ2-5
D gene: TRBD2

CDR3 protein: ASSLDLVGSLLNTEAF
V gene: TRBV11-3
J gene: TRBJ1-1
D gene: .

CDR3 protein: ASREWAGELNEQY
V gene: TRBV10-2
J gene: TRBJ2-7
D gene: TRBD2

CDR3 protein: ASSHGGSRYEQF
V gene: TRBV3-1
J gene: TRBJ2-1
D gene: .

CDR3 protein: SAPTSGAHYEQY
V gene: TRBV20-1
J gene: TRBJ2-7
D gene: TRBD2

CDR3 protein: ASSRATYEQY
V gene: TRBV3-1
J gene: TRBJ2-7
D gene: .

CDR3 protein: ASKGQGAGNQPQH
V gene: TRBV2
J gene: TRBJ1-5
D gene: TRBD1